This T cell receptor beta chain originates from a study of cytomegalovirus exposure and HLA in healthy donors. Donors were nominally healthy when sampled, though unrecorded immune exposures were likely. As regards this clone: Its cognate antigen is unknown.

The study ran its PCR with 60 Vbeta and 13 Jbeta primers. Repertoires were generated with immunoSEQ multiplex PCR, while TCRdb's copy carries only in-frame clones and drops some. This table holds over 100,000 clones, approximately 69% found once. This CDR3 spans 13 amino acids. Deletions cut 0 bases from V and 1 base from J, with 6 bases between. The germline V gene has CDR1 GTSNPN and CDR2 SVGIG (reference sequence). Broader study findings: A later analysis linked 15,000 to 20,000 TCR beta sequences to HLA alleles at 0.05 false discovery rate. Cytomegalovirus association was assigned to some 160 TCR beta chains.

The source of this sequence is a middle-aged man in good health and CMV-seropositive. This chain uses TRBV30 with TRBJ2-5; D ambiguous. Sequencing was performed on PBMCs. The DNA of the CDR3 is TGTGCCTGGAGTGTACAGTCCCAAGAGACCCAGTACTTC. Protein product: CAWSVQSQETQYF.